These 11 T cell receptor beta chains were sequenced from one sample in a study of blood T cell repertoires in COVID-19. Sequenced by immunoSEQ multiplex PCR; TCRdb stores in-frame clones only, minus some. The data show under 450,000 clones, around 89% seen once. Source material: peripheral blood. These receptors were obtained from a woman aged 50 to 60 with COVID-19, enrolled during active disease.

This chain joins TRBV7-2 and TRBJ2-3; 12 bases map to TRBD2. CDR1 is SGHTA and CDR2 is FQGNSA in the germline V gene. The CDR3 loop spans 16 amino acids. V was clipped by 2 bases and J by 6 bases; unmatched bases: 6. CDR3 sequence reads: CASSLRLAGVTDTQYF. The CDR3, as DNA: TGTGCCAGCAGCTTAAGACTAGCGGGGGTAACGGATACGCAGTATTTT.

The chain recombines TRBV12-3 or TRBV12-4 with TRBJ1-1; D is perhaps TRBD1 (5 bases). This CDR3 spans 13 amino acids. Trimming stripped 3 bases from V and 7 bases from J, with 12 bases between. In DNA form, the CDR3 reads TGTGCCAGCAGTTTTGGGGCGGCACTTGAAGCTTTCTTT. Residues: CASSFGAALEAFF.

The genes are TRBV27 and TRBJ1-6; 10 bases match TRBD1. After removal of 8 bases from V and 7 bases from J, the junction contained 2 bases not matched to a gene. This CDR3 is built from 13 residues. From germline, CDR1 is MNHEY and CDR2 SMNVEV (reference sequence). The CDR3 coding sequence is TGTGCCAGCCTGGGACAGGGGAATTCACCCCTCCACTTT. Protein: CASLGQGNSPLHF.

CDR3 in DNA: TGTGCCAGCAGCCATAGCGGGGGTGGGACCGGGGAGCTGTTTTTT. Protein: CASSHSGGGTGELFF. The J gene is TRBJ2-2, the V gene TRBV13; 9 bases match TRBD2. The CDR3 consists of 15 residues. J gave up 5 bases and V 5 bases, and 6 bases lay outside the gene matches. The germline V gene has CDR1 PRHDT and CDR2 FYEKMQ (reference sequence).

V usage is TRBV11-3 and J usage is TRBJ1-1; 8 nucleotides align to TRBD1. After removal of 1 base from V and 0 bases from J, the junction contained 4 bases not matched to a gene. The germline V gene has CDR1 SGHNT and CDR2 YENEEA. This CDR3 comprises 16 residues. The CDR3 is CASSLGGDRLNTEAFF. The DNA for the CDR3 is TGTGCCAGCAGCTTAGGTGGGGACAGGCTGAACACTGAAGCTTTCTTT.

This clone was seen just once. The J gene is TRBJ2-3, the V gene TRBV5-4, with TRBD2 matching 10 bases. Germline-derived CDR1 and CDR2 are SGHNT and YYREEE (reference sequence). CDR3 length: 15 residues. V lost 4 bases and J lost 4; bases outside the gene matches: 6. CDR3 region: CASSDGTSEADTQYF. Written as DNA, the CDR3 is TGTGCCAGCAGCGACGGGACTAGCGAAGCAGATACGCAGTATTTT.

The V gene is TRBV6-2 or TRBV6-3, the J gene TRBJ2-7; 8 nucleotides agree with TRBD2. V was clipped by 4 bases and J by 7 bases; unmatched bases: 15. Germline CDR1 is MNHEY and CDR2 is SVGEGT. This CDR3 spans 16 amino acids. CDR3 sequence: CASSFPPGLDTPEQYF. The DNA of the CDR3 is TGTGCCAGCAGTTTCCCCCCGGGACTAGACACCCCGGAGCAGTACTTC.

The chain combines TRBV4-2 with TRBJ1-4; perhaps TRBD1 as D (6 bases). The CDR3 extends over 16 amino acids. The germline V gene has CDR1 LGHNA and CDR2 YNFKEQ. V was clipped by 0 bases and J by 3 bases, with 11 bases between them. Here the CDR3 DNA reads TGTGCCAGCAGCCAAGAAGTGGGGGCGGCTAATGAAAAACTGTTTTTT. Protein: CASSQEVGAANEKLFF.

The CDR3 DNA follows: TGTGCCTGGGGGCCGGGACAGGGGCTTGTCTATGGCTACACCTTC. This encodes CAWGPGQGLVYGYTF. V usage is TRBV30 and J usage is TRBJ1-2; 10 nucleotides line up with TRBD1. The J segment lost 4 bases and the V segment lost 5 bases, leaving 10 bases of the junction unmatched. CDR3 length: 15 residues. Germline V gene sequence: CDR1 GTSNPN, CDR2 SVGIG (reference sequence).

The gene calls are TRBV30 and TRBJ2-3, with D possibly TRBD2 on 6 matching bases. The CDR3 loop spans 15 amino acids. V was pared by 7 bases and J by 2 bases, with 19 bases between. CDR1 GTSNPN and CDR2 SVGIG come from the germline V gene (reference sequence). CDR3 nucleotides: TGTGCCTTTACTCGGGACTCCGATTACACAGATACGCAGTATTTT. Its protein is CAFTRDSDYTDTQYF.

Written as DNA, the CDR3 is TGTGCCTGGAGAGGGGGGGGAACTGGGGCCAACGTCCTGACTTTC. Protein sequence: CAWRGGGTGANVLTF. V usage is TRBV30 and J usage is TRBJ2-6, with TRBD2 as a possible D gene (7 bases). Germline CDR1 is GTSNPN and CDR2 is SVGIG (reference sequence). Trimming took off 3 bases at V and 2 bases at J, with 11 bases between the two ends. This CDR3 contains 15 residues.